Listed below are T cell receptor beta chains from one sample, sequenced in a study of T cell responses to AZD1222 COVID-19 vaccine. This table comes from immunoSEQ multiplex PCR, and its TCRdb copy is limited to in-frame clones, with some not included. The sample includes more than 140,000 clones, under 95% of them seen just once. The specimen comprised peripheral blood, sampled on day 0 of AZD1222 vaccination. These receptors were obtained from an adult in good health. Each CDR3 is given with its conserved first and last residue. A D gene is named only where the DNA matches it firmly. Clone size, where shown, is once, few, many, or a class for clones that have expanded.

J | V | size | D | DNA | CDR3
TRBJ2-7 | TRBV28 | . | . | TGTGCCAGCAGTTCGGGGACTGGGGCAACCTACGAGCAGTACTTC | CASSSGTGATYEQYF
TRBJ2-1 | TRBV9 | . | TRBD2 | TGTGCCAGCAGCGGATCGTACATGAGCGGGAGAAAATCCTACAATGAGCAGTTCTTC | CASSGSYMSGRKSYNEQFF
TRBJ2-3 | TRBV7-3 | . | . | TGTGCCAGCAGCTTAGGCGCCGGGCCCCCCACAGATACGCAGTATTTT | CASSLGAGPPTDTQYF
TRBJ1-1 | TRBV28 | . | . | TGTGCCAGCAGTTTTTATGAGGGGGGGGCTTTCTTT | CASSFYEGGAFF
TRBJ2-1 | TRBV19 | . | TRBD1 | TGTGCCAGTAAAGGGGACAGGGCCTACAATGAGCAGTTCTTC | CASKGDRAYNEQFF
TRBJ1-2 | TRBV3-1/TRBV3-2 | . | . | TGTGCCAGCAGCCAGGGAGAGTCGAATGGCTACACCTTC | CASSQGESNGYTF
TRBJ1-4 | TRBV13 | few | . | TGTGCCAGCAGCTTGCAGGGGCGGAATGAAAAACTGTTTTTT | CASSLQGRNEKLFF
TRBJ2-1 | TRBV20-1 | . | TRBD2 | TGCAGTGCTAGTACTAGCGGGAGGGCCGGAGTGATAAATGAGCAGTTCTTC | CSASTSGRAGVINEQFF
TRBJ1-4 | TRBV27 | . | . | TGTGCCAGCAAGGGGAATGGTTGGGCAGGCGAAAAACTGTTTTTT | CASKGNGWAGEKLFF
TRBJ1-2 | TRBV5-4 | . | . | TGTGCCAGCAGCTTGGATGGGAGTACGGTCTATGGCTACACCTTC | CASSLDGSTVYGYTF
TRBJ2-5 | TRBV6-2/TRBV6-3 | . | . | TGTGCCAGCAGTTACCTTCCCCAGAAAACGGCCCAGTACTTC | CASSYLPQKTAQYF
TRBJ2-1 | TRBV7-8 | . | TRBD2 | TGTGCCAGCAGCCAAAGAAGGGCTGGGACTAGCGTCTACAATGAGCAGTTCTTC | CASSQRRAGTSVYNEQFF
TRBJ2-7 | TRBV5-1 | . | TRBD2 | TGCGCCAGCAGCTTGGGGACTAGCGGATTACCCTACGAGCAGTACTTC | CASSLGTSGLPYEQYF
TRBJ1-4 | TRBV5-5 | . | . | TGTGCCAGCAGCTTGTTCGCGAGTGAAAAACTGTTTTTT | CASSLFASEKLFF
TRBJ2-7 | TRBV4-1 | . | TRBD2 | TGCGCCAGCAGCCAATATAGCGGGGTCTACGAGCAGTACTTC | CASSQYSGVYEQYF
TRBJ2-7 | TRBV19 | . | TRBD1 | TGTGCCAGTAGTATAATTGGGGACAGATACGAGCAGTACTTC | CASSIIGDRYEQYF
TRBJ2-7 | TRBV6-5 | . | . | TGTGCCAGCAGTCCTACATGGACATTCTACGAGCAGTACTTC | CASSPTWTFYEQYF
TRBJ1-4 | TRBV18 | once | . | TGTGCCAGCTCCCCCCAGGGCGGGTTGACTAATGAAAAACTGTTTTTT | CASSPQGGLTNEKLFF
TRBJ1-2 | TRBV27 | few | . | TGTGCCAGCAGCTCTCCCCGGGGATTAGGGGATACCATGAATGGCTACACCTTC | CASSSPRGLGDTMNGYTF
TRBJ1-2 | TRBV6-5 | . | TRBD1 | TGTGCCAGCAGACAGGGGTATGGCTACACCTTC | CASRQGYGYTF
TRBJ1-2 | TRBV19 | . | . | TGTGCCAGTATCGCGAGTTGGCAGCTCGAGTATGGCTACACCTTC | CASIASWQLEYGYTF
TRBJ1-4 | TRBV4-3 | . | . | TGCGCCAGCAGCCCTTCGGGTGCAACTAATGAAAAACTGTTTTTT | CASSPSGATNEKLFF
TRBJ2-1 | TRBV9 | . | . | TGTGCCAGCAGCGAAAAAAGCGGGCCCGGGAACAATGAGCAGTTCTTC | CASSEKSGPGNNEQFF
TRBJ2-1 | TRBV2 | . | TRBD2 | TGTGCCAGCAGTGGTATACTAGCGGGCAATGAGCAGTTCTTC | CASSGILAGNEQFF
TRBJ1-5 | TRBV5-1 | . | . | TGCGCCAGCAGCTTGGCCAGGAGGGGGTGGAGGCAGCCCCAGCATTTT | CASSLARRGWRQPQHF
TRBJ1-2 | TRBV6-1 | . | TRBD1 | TGTGCCAGCAGTGAATCTCAGGGGGTCGACTATGGCTACACCTTC | CASSESQGVDYGYTF
TRBJ1-1 | TRBV9 | . | . | TGTGCCAGCAGCGATCCTAGCTCGGGGGATGAAGCTTTCTTT | CASSDPSSGDEAFF
TRBJ2-1 | TRBV12-3/TRBV12-4 | . | . | TGTGCCAGCAGCTCTTCAACGCCTGAGCAGTTCTTC | CASSSSTPEQFF
TRBJ1-4 | TRBV19 | . | TRBD1 | TGTGCCAGTAACTCATGGACAGGGCGGAATGAAAAACTGTTTTTT | CASNSWTGRNEKLFF